This entry lists 26 T cell receptor beta chains sequenced from one sample in a study of blood T cell repertoires in COVID-19. Sequencing used immunoSEQ multiplex PCR; TCRdb keeps in-frame clones, though not all of them. The sample comprises 150,000 to 200,000 clones, roughly 84% of which are singletons, and 7% to 8% rests with the top ten. Sequencing used PBMCs or T cells enriched from blood (not recorded which). These receptors came from a woman aged 45-59 years who had recovered from COVID-19.

The genes are TRBV7-8 and TRBJ1-2; perhaps TRBD1 as D (5 bases). CDR1 is SGHVS, CDR2 FQNEAQ, per germline. V shed 1 base and J shed 9 bases, with 12 bases lying between them. This CDR3 comprises 13 residues. The CDR3 spells CASSLGAGRRYTF. The CDR3 DNA is TGTGCCAGCAGCTTAGGGGCAGGGCGGCGCTACACCTTC.

The rearrangement uses TRBV2 and TRBJ1-5, with 7 nucleotides matching TRBD1. The CDR3 loop spans 16 amino acids. The germline CDR1 and CDR2 sequences are SNHLY and FYNNEI. Germline trimming cut 1 base from V and 5 bases from J; bases unmatched to any gene: 8. The CDR3 protein is CASSEDLARGYQPQHF. The CDR3 region has the DNA TGTGCCAGCAGTGAAGATTTGGCCAGGGGGTATCAGCCCCAGCATTTT.

The gene calls are TRBV19 and TRBJ2-3, with TRBD2 matching over 7 bases. V gave up 6 bases and J gave up 2 bases; unmatched junction bases: 5. Germline-derived CDR1 and CDR2 are LNHDA and SQIVND (reference sequence). The CDR3 totals 14 residues. The CDR3 loop reads CASSLAVHTDTQYF. CDR3 nucleotide sequence: TGTGCCAGTAGCCTAGCGGTGCACACAGATACGCAGTATTTT.

This chain connects TRBV24-1 to TRBJ2-3; 7 bases align to TRBD1. Germline CDR1 and CDR2: KGHDR and SFDVKD. J gave up 1 base and V 8 bases, and 5 bases lay outside the gene matches. The CDR3 extends over 14 amino acids. DNA of the CDR3: TGTGCCACCATGACCGGACAGGGCACAGATACGCAGTATTTT. As protein: CATMTGQGTDTQYF.

The chain is built from TRBV5-5 and TRBJ1-1; no firm D call. Trimming shortened V by 4 bases and J by 1 base, and 11 bases separated the two germline ends. The CDR3 has 14 amino acids. Germline V gene lookup returns CDR1 SGHKS and CDR2 YYEKEE (reference sequence). In nucleotides, the CDR3 is TGTGCCAGCAGCCATAGTCAGGCGAACACTGAAGCTTTCTTT. It specifies CASSHSQANTEAFF.

This clone was detected once. The chain joins TRBV7-9 to TRBJ2-5; 7 nucleotides agree with TRBD2. V dropped 5 bases and J dropped 1; count of bases not matched to a gene: 13. The CDR3 extends over 17 amino acids. Germline V gene data show CDR1 as SEHNR and CDR2 as FQNEAQ (reference sequence). CDR3 bases: TGTGCCAGCAGCCCCTCTAGGGCGGGAGACGGCCAAGAGACCCAGTACTTC. This gives the protein CASSPSRAGDGQETQYF.

This clone was counted only a few times. This chain uses TRBV29-1 with TRBJ2-1; TRBD2 might be the D (6 bases). The CDR3 extends over 13 amino acids. Per the germline V gene, CDR1 is SQVTM and CDR2 is ANQGSEA. Trimming took off 5 bases at V and 9 bases at J, with 17 bases between the two ends. This CDR3 is CSVRGLRQSEQFF. CDR3 nucleotides: TGCAGCGTTAGGGGACTTCGACAGAGTGAGCAGTTCTTC.

The chain is built from TRBV6-6 and TRBJ1-1; D not resolved. The length of the CDR3 is 12 residues. In germline, CDR1 is MNHNY, CDR2 SVGAGI (reference sequence). The V end lost 4 bases, the J end lost 8 bases, and 11 bases lay between the germline ends. For the CDR3, the DNA is TGTGCCAGCAGTTCGGAGGGAGGGGAAGCTTTCTTT. Protein: CASSSEGGEAFF.

The genes are TRBV30 and TRBJ1-2, with D maybe TRBD1 (5 bases). The CDR3 extends over 10 amino acids. V lost 7 bases to trimming and J lost 8 bases, with 11 bases between them. CDR1 GTSNPN and CDR2 SVGIG come from the germline V gene (reference sequence). Written as DNA, the CDR3 is TGTGCCTCAACAGGTGTCGGCTACACCTTC. Its translation: CASTGVGYTF.

The CDR3 DNA reads as TGTGCCAGCCAGGGTGGGATGGGAAACACCATATATTTT. Translation gives CASQGGMGNTIYF. The rearrangement links TRBV7-9 to TRBJ1-3, with D possibly TRBD1 on 5 matching bases. V gave up 8 bases and J gave up 4 bases, with 12 bases separating them. The CDR3 is made up of 13 amino acids. Per the germline V gene, CDR1 is SEHNR and CDR2 is FQNEAQ (reference sequence).

This rearrangement joins TRBV28 to TRBJ2-1, with 12 bases aligning to TRBD2. The CDR3 is made up of 18 amino acids. Germline V gene lookup returns CDR1 MDHEN and CDR2 SYDVKM. The junction had 9 bases not matched to a gene; V was cut back by 2 bases and J by 4 bases. In nucleotides, the CDR3 is TGTGCCAGCAGTTTAAGTATTCGGACTAGCGGGACGTACAATGAGCAGTTCTTC. Translation: CASSLSIRTSGTYNEQFF.

This rearrangement joins TRBV3-1 (or the pseudogene TRBV3-2) to TRBJ2-5; D is possibly TRBD1 (6 bases). This CDR3 spans 15 amino acids. Germline assignment: CDR1 LGHDT and CDR2 YNNKEL (reference sequence). With 5 bases removed from V and 2 bases from J, the gap between germline ends came to 15 bases. The CDR3 DNA follows: TGTGCCAGCAGCAGGACAGTGTCACTGCAAGAGACCCAGTACTTC. Protein: CASSRTVSLQETQYF.

The chain employs TRBV2 and TRBJ2-7; 9 nucleotides match TRBD1. This CDR3 comprises 16 residues. The germline gives CDR1 SNHLY, CDR2 FYNNEI. V was clipped by 8 bases and J by 2 bases; unmatched bases: 13. This CDR3 reads CASVQGGGQGAYEQYF. In DNA, the CDR3 is TGTGCCAGCGTTCAGGGGGGGGGACAGGGAGCCTACGAGCAGTACTTC.

The chain couples TRBV21-1 to TRBJ2-1; TRBD2 was called by the table and not checked on the DNA. TRBV21-1 is an annotated pseudogene. This CDR3 spans 13 amino acids. Here the CDR3 reads CASSRRSYNEQFF. CDR3 coding DNA: TGTGCCAGCAGCAGGCGGAGCTACAATGAGCAGTTCTTC.

The chain joins TRBV5-6 to TRBJ1-5; TRBD1 might be the D (6 bases). Germline V lookup: CDR1 SGHDT, CDR2 YYEEEE. The CDR3 loop spans 14 amino acids. Between the trimmed V and J ends, which lost 1 base and 3 bases, there was a span of 8 bases. The chain's CDR3 is CASSLTGYNQPQHF. Written as DNA, the CDR3 is TGTGCCAGCAGCTTGACAGGGTACAATCAGCCCCAGCATTTT.

The chain is built from TRBV7-9 and TRBJ1-3; TRBD1 might be the D (5 bases). This CDR3 is built from 15 residues. The germline V gene encodes CDR1 SEHNR and CDR2 FQNEAQ (reference sequence). V was trimmed by 5 bases and J by 0 bases, leaving 11 bases between them. Written as DNA, the CDR3 is TGTGCCAGCAGCGTTGACAGTCGCTCTGGAAACACCATATATTTT. Residues: CASSVDSRSGNTIYF.

This clone was recorded only once. V is TRBV28 and J is TRBJ1-6, with TRBD1 identical over 7 bases. Per the germline V gene, CDR1 is MDHEN and CDR2 is SYDVKM. V trimming: 10 bases; J trimming: 8 bases; junction bases outside the gene matches: 8. The CDR3 loop spans 13 amino acids. The CDR3 region is CATDTGDHSPLHF. CDR3 nucleotide sequence: TGTGCCACCGACACAGGGGACCATTCACCCCTCCACTTT.

About this clone: This CDR3 is also generated by other DNA sequences in the sample. J is TRBJ2-7 and V is TRBV5-1; D might be TRBD1 (6 bases). Germline loops: CDR1 SGHRS, CDR2 YFSETQ. V shed 0 bases and J shed 7 bases, with 8 bases lying between them. The CDR3 extends over 12 amino acids. The CDR3 spells CASSLVGGEQYF. Here the CDR3 DNA reads TGCGCCAGCAGCTTGGTAGGGGGAGAGCAGTACTTC.

V gene TRBV30 combines with J gene TRBJ2-5, with 8 bases matching TRBD1. The V segment lost 4 bases and the J segment 4 bases; nucleotides outside the gene matches: 5. There are 13 residues in the CDR3. Germline V lookup: CDR1 GTSNPN, CDR2 SVGIG (reference sequence). The CDR3 loop reads CAWKVQGGETQYF. The CDR3 DNA reads as TGTGCCTGGAAAGTACAGGGGGGAGAGACCCAGTACTTC.

The V call is TRBV4-3, the J call TRBJ2-1, with 7 positions matching TRBD1. J gave up 4 bases and V 5 bases, and 11 bases lay outside the gene matches. The CDR3 has 16 amino acids. Germline CDR1 is LGHNA and CDR2 is YSLEER. The CDR3 DNA is TGCGCCAGCAGCGCTAACACCGGGACAGATTACAATGAGCAGTTCTTC. Amino acids: CASSANTGTDYNEQFF.

The chain joins TRBV12-3 or TRBV12-4 to TRBJ1-5, with D unresolved. Trimming stripped 2 bases from V and 2 bases from J, with 4 bases between. CDR3 length: 13 amino acids. The CDR3 reads CASSLSGNQPQHF. DNA for the CDR3: TGTGCCAGCAGTTTATCAGGCAATCAGCCCCAGCATTTT.

This chain links TRBV4-1 with TRBJ1-6; D may be TRBD1 (5 bases). Trimming cost V 0 bases and J 4 bases, with 13 bases left between them. The length of the CDR3 is 17 residues. Germline values: CDR1 MGHRA, CDR2 YSYEKL. CDR3 in amino acids: CASSQDRDSAYNSPLHF. The CDR3 DNA sequence: TGCGCCAGCAGCCAAGACAGGGACTCCGCATATAATTCACCCCTCCACTTT.

The chain links TRBV28 to TRBJ2-1, with TRBD2 matching 7 bases. From germline, CDR1 is MDHEN and CDR2 SYDVKM. There are 14 residues in the CDR3. The junction had 11 bases not matched to a gene; V was cut back by 10 bases and J by 5 bases. CDR3 DNA: TGTGCCACCCTAGCGGTAGGAGGCAACAATGAGCAGTTCTTC. Amino acids: CATLAVGGNNEQFF. The variable domain in full, with the rest retrieved from reference TRBV28 and TRBJ2-1, is DVKVTQSSRYLVKRTGEKVFLECVQDMDHENMFWYRQDPGLGLRLIYFSYDVKMKEKGDIPEGYSVSREKKERFSLILESASTNQTSMYLCATLAVGGNNEQFFGPGTRLTVL.

V usage is TRBV27 and J usage is TRBJ1-6; 10 bases agree with TRBD1. The CDR3 is made up of 20 amino acids. V trimming: 5 bases; J trimming: 7 bases; junction bases outside the gene matches: 20. The V gene's germline CDR1 is MNHEY and CDR2 SMNVEV (reference sequence). The CDR3 nucleotides are TGTGCCAGCAGTCCCACTACTACCTACACCGACAGGGGGCGGAATTCACCCCTCCACTTT. This codes for CASSPTTTYTDRGRNSPLHF.

The chain carries TRBV5-8 and TRBJ2-5, with 7 bases aligning to TRBD1. With 0 bases clipped from V and 4 bases from J, the junction kept 9 bases outside the gene matches. Germline CDR1 reads SGHTS; CDR2 reads YDEGEE. The CDR3 spans 16 residues. CDR3 coding DNA: TGTGCCAGCAGCTTGGAAACAGGGGCGTTGGGAGAGACCCAGTACTTC. Translating it yields CASSLETGALGETQYF.

This clone came up a few times. The chain uses TRBV30 and TRBJ1-1, with D possibly TRBD1 on 5 matching bases. The V end was cut by 4 bases, the J end by 7 bases, with 16 bases between. This CDR3 spans 13 amino acids. The V gene's germline CDR1 is GTSNPN and CDR2 SVGIG (reference sequence). The CDR3 is CAWTTSGRGEAFF. CDR3 coding DNA: TGTGCCTGGACCACCTCAGGGAGGGGTGAAGCTTTCTTT.